The 17 T cell receptor beta chains given below trace back to one sample, sequenced in a study of shared T cell receptors in the human thymus. Sequencing was performed with immunoSEQ multiplex PCR; in TCRdb, only in-frame clones are kept and a portion is missing. Of roughly 660,000 clones listed, roughly 90% are singletons. The sample was also linked to a second study, of human thymus T cells.

Source material: thymocytes. All receptors come from a boy in the first two years of life with a congenital heart defect.

This chain connects TRBV27 to TRBJ2-1, with TRBD2 matching over 8 bases. Germline CDR1 and CDR2: MNHEY and SMNVEV (reference sequence). The length of the CDR3 is 13 residues. J was trimmed by 9 bases and V by 4 bases; bases with no gene match: 5. In DNA form, the CDR3 reads TGTGCCAGCAGTTGCCAGCGGGAGACTGAGCAGTTCTTC. Translated: CASSCQRETEQFF.

V is TRBV30 and J is TRBJ1-3; D remains unclear. Deletions cut 0 bases from V and 4 bases from J, with 10 bases between. Germline V gene lookup returns CDR1 GTSNPN and CDR2 SVGIG (reference sequence). CDR3 length: 14 residues. CDR3 nucleotides: TGTGCCTGGAGTGTACGGGGAGACGGAAACACCATATATTTT. This codes for CAWSVRGDGNTIYF.

The DNA of the CDR3 is TGCAGCGTTGAACTCCGGGACAGGGGGCAATGCTACACCTTC. Residues: CSVELRDRGQCYTF. The V and J genes are TRBV29-1 and TRBJ1-2; TRBD1 matches 12 bases. This CDR3 has 14 amino acids. Germline lookup yields CDR1 SQVTM and CDR2 ANQGSEA. V trimming: 2 bases; J trimming: 9 bases; junction bases outside the gene matches: 7.

The chain uses TRBV10-2 and TRBJ1-4; D is perhaps TRBD1 (5 bases). Germline V gives CDR1 WSHSY, CDR2 SAAADI. CDR3 length equals 15 residues. The V end was cut by 8 bases, the J end by 8 bases, with 21 bases between. The CDR3 DNA sequence: TGCGCCAGCGGAGGAGGGTGGGGGGTGGAGGAAAAACTGTTTTTT. Translated, it gives CASGGGWGVEEKLFF.

The rearrangement links TRBV4-3 to TRBJ2-1, with a possible D match to TRBD2 (5 bases). The germline V gene encodes CDR1 LGHNA and CDR2 YSLEER. Trimming took off 3 bases at V and 5 bases at J, with 17 bases between the two ends. The CDR3 totals 16 residues. CDR3 sequence (DNA): TGCGCCAGCAGCCATAGAAGGGAGAAGGCGCACAATGAGCAGTTCTTC. It yields the protein CASSHRREKAHNEQFF.

The chain's CDR3 is CAEADSTYGYTF. The CDR3 bases are TGTGCCGAAGCAGACAGTACTTATGGCTACACCTTC. The chain combines TRBV2 with TRBJ1-2; tentative D call: TRBD1 (5 bases). The germline V gene encodes CDR1 SNHLY and CDR2 FYNNEI. This CDR3 is 12 amino acids long. V was shortened by 11 bases and J by 5 bases, with 15 bases between the two germline ends.

The chain is built from TRBV13 and TRBJ2-2; TRBD2 aligns across 9 bases. The trim removed 5 bases at V and 1 base at J, leaving 8 bases unmatched. CDR3 size: 17 residues. Looked up from germline, CDR1 is PRHDT and CDR2 is FYEKMQ (reference sequence). In DNA form, the CDR3 reads TGTGCCAGCAGCCCAGACGCTAGCGGGATGAACACCGGGGAGCTGTTTTTT. This encodes CASSPDASGMNTGELFF.

The chain carries TRBV2 and TRBJ2-3; TRBD2 matches at 12 bases. CDR3 length equals 17 residues. Germline V lookup: CDR1 SNHLY, CDR2 FYNNEI. Unmatched junction bases numbered 5, after V lost 0 bases and J lost 4 bases. The CDR3 DNA is TGTGCCAGCAGTGAAGCGCGAGGGACTAGCGGGCCAGATACGCAGTATTTT. As protein: CASSEARGTSGPDTQYF.

This sequence joins TRBV7-3 and TRBJ2-2; possible D gene TRBD1, 5 bases. Germline V gene data show CDR1 as SGHTA and CDR2 as FQGTGA. V dropped 1 base and J dropped 5 bases, with 23 bases sitting between them. This CDR3 has 19 residues. DNA for the CDR3: TGTGCCAGCAGCTTAAGGTTGGGTGGGCAGGGTTATGATACCGGGGAGCTGTTTTTT. Amino acids: CASSLRLGGQGYDTGELFF. The full variable domain, completed using reference TRBV7-3 and TRBJ2-2, is GAGVSQTPSNKVTEKGKYVELRCDPISGHTALYWYRQSLGQGPEFLIYFQGTGAADDSGLPNDRFFAVRPEGSVSTLKIQRTERGDSAVYLCASSLRLGGQGYDTGELFFGEGSRLTVL.

V is TRBV19 and J is TRBJ2-1, with D unclear. From germline, CDR1 is LNHDA and CDR2 SQIVND (reference sequence). The CDR3 is 15 residues long. The V and J ends lost 3 bases and 4 bases respectively, with 13 bases between them. The CDR3 bases are TGTGCCAGTAGTATGGAGAACCACGGTTACAATGAGCAGTTCTTC. Its protein is CASSMENHGYNEQFF.

V usage is TRBV4-1 and J usage is TRBJ1-2; the match to TRBD1 covers 9 bases. V lost 4 bases, J lost 4 bases, and 4 bases stayed unmatched. The CDR3 contains 14 residues. Germline CDR1 is MGHRA and CDR2 is YSYEKL. The CDR3 here is CASSPRDRVYGYTF. CDR3 nucleotides: TGCGCCAGCAGCCCCCGGGACAGGGTCTATGGCTACACCTTC.

The genes are TRBV18 and TRBJ2-7, with 8 bases identical to TRBD1. The CDR3 runs to 14 residues. Germline V CDR1 and CDR2: KGHSH, LQKENI. With V trimmed by 3 bases and J by 2 bases, 3 bases remained unmatched. The CDR3 DNA follows: TGTGCCAGCTCACCTACGGACAGGGCCTACGAGCAGTACTTC. Amino acid sequence: CASSPTDRAYEQYF.

This clone was seen only once. V is TRBV5-1 and J is TRBJ2-5; 11 nucleotides align to TRBD1. V lost 3 bases and J lost 4; bases outside the gene matches: 5. The CDR3 has 15 residues. In germline, CDR1 is SGHRS, CDR2 YFSETQ. The DNA of the CDR3 is TGCGCCAGCAGCTGGGGACAGGGGGGGGGAGAGACCCAGTACTTC. This encodes CASSWGQGGGETQYF.

The chain is built from TRBV5-6 and TRBJ2-3, with 10 bases aligning to TRBD2. Germline assignment: CDR1 SGHDT and CDR2 YYEEEE. V lost 0 bases, J lost 2 bases, and 6 bases stayed unmatched. The CDR3 covers 17 residues. The CDR3 loop reads CASSLATSGLNTDTQYF. Here the CDR3 DNA reads TGTGCCAGCAGCTTGGCGACTAGCGGGTTAAACACAGATACGCAGTATTTT.

This chain links TRBV28 with TRBJ2-5; 10 bases fit TRBD2. From germline, CDR1 is MDHEN and CDR2 SYDVKM. CDR3 length: 20 residues. With V trimmed by 10 bases and J by 6 bases, 29 bases remained unmatched. The chain's CDR3 is CATDIRVAGGGLADPKTQYF. The CDR3, as DNA: TGTGCCACCGACATTCGGGTGGCAGGCGGAGGACTAGCGGACCCAAAGACCCAGTACTTC.

The CDR3 reads CASSVNQPQHF. The CDR3 DNA follows: TGTGCCAGCTCGGTCAATCAGCCCCAGCATTTT. V gene TRBV28 combines with J gene TRBJ1-5; D ambiguous. The germline V gene encodes CDR1 MDHEN and CDR2 SYDVKM. The CDR3 spans 11 residues. V gave up 8 bases and J gave up 3 bases, with 5 bases separating them. The full variable domain, completed using reference TRBV28 and TRBJ1-5, is DVKVTQSSRYLVKRTGEKVFLECVQDMDHENMFWYRQDPGLGLRLIYFSYDVKMKEKGDIPEGYSVSREKKERFSLILESASTNQTSMYLCASSVNQPQHFGDGTRLSIL.

J is TRBJ2-6 and V is TRBV4-3; 9 bases line up with TRBD2. This CDR3 region has 20 residues. In germline, CDR1 is LGHNA, CDR2 YSLEER. V lost 1 base, J lost 1 base, and 11 bases stayed unmatched. CDR3 nucleotides: TGCGCCAGCAGCCAAGGCGGTAGCGGGAGATCTGGGTCTGGGGCCAACGTCCTGACTTTC. Translating it yields CASSQGGSGRSGSGANVLTF.